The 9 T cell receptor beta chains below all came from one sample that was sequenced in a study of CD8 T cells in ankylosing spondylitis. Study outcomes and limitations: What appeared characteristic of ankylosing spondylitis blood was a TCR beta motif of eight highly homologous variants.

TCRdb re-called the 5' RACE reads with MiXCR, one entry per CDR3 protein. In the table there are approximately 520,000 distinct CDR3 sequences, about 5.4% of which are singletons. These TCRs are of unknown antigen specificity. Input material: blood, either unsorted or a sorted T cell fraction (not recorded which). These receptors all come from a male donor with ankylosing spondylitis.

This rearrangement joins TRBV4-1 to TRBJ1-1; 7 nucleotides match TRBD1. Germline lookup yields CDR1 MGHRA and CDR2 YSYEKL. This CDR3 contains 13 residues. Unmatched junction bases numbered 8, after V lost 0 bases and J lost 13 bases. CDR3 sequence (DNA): TGCGCCAGCAGCCAAGATCGACAGGGTAGGGTTTTCTTT. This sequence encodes CASSQDRQGRVFF.

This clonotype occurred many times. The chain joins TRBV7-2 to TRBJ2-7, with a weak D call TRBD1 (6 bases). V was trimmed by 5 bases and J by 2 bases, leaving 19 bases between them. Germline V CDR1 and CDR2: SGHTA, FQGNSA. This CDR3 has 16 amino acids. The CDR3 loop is CASSLFGRDTAYEQYF. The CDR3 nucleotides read TGTGCCAGCAGCCTATTCGGACGGGACACAGCCTACGAGCAGTACTTC.

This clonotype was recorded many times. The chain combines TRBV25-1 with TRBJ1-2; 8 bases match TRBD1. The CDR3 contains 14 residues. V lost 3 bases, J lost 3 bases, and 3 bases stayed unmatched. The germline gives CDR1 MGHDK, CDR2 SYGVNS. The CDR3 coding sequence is TGTGCCAGCAGTGAGCCAGGGGGCTACTATGGCTACACCTTC. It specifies CASSEPGGYYGYTF.

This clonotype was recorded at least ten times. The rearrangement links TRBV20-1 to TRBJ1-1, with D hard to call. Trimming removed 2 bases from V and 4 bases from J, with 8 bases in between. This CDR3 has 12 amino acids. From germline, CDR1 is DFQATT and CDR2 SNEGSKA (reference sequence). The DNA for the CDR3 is TGCAGTGCTAGAAACTTGCTCACTGAAGCTTTCTTT. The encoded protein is CSARNLLTEAFF.

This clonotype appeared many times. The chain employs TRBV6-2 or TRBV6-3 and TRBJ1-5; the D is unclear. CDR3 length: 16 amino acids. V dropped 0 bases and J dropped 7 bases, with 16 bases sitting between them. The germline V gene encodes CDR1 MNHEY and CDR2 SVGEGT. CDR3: CASSYSIRKESQPQHF. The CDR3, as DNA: TGTGCCAGCAGTTACTCTATTAGGAAGGAATCACAGCCCCAGCATTTT.

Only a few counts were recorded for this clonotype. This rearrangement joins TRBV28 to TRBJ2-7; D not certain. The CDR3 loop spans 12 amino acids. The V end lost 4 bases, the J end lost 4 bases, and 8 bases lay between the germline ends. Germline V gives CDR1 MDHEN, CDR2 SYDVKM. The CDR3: CASSSLKYEQYF. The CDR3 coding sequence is TGTGCCAGCAGTTCGTTGAAGTACGAGCAGTACTTC.

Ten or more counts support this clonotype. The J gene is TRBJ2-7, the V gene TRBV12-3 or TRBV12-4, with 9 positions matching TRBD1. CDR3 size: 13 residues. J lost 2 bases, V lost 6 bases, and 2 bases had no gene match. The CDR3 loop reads CASRRTGAYEQYF. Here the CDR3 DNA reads TGTGCCAGCAGGAGGACAGGGGCCTACGAGCAGTACTTC.

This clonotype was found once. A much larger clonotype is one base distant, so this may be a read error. The CDR3, as DNA: TGTGCCATCAGCTTAGAAATCCAAGGGGCCTATGGCTACACCTTC. This codes for CAISLEIQGAYGYTF. The chain uses TRBV7-2 and TRBJ1-2, with a tentative D call TRBD1 (5 bases). This CDR3 is built from 15 residues. Germline V gene data show CDR1 as SGHTA and CDR2 as FQGNSA.

Written as DNA, the CDR3 is TGCGCCAGCAACCGACAGGGGAACACTGAAGCTTTCTTT. Protein sequence: CASNRQGNTEAFF. This sequence joins TRBV5-1 and TRBJ1-1; 7 bases align to TRBD1. Germline CDR1 reads SGHRS; CDR2 reads YFSETQ. J lost 1 base, V lost 6 bases, and 3 bases had no gene match. CDR3 length: 13 residues.